The source of this T cell receptor beta chain is a study of blood T cell repertoires in COVID-19 (dated by TCRdb to about 2020). About the study as a whole: Samples covering the acute and convalescent phases of COVID-19 were provided by collaborators in the United States, Italy and Spain. Sample metadata almost always included a de-identified subject ID, COVID-19 status, age in years and sex. The material from the prospective study consisted of cDNA or gDNA derived from T cells, B-cell-depleted T cells, or PBMCs. The dataset comprised deeply sampled blood TCRbeta repertoires from subjects exposed to, actively infected with, or recovered from COVID-19. The repertoires were released in a freely available public database intended as a resource for research on the immune response to SARS-CoV-2. Where HLA class I and class II types were available, the types were taken from metadata supplied by the sample provider, not from assay-based typing. The samples were drawn from two sources: the first 160 participants of the ongoing ImmuneRACE study, and 950 to 1,500 subjects contributed by 6 global collaborators. Results the study describes overall, beyond this receptor: How much clinical and demographic metadata was included differed by source and by participant, and the metadata was provided uncurated.

Worth noting for this clone: Its antigen specificity is not known. Qualities for individual bases were not recorded, and no much larger clone is one base off.

TCRbeta CDR3 regions were amplified from genomic DNA using the immunoSEQ Assay, a bias-controlled multiplex PCR. The paper's processing steps were these. Within the assay, amplification of reference gene primers was used to estimate how many nucleated cells each sample contained. Sequence reads were collapsed and filtered to measure the absolute abundance of every unique TCRbeta CDR3 rearrangement. For each sample, productive Simpson clonality was calculated as the square root of Simpson's diversity index across productive rearrangements. The clones in this table, taken by TCRdb from immuneACCESS, are in-frame only. Not every clone is retained; where verified, under half of the shortfall comes from an unresolved V gene, and the cause of the rest is unknown. That table is the source of V, J and clone size, and D and trimming were worked out from the DNA. This sample holds about 12,000 clones; approximately 80% were observed only once. The ten top clones hold just over 20% of the sample.

From the cysteine up to the phenylalanine, the CDR3 has a length of 12 residues. This entry keeps only the CDR3 DNA: 36 bases, framed from base 1. The germline V gene gives CDR1 as SGHRS and CDR2 as YFSETQ. V sheds 1 base and J sheds 8 bases, leaving 9 bases between their ends. Collaborating institutions collected whole blood in K2EDTA tubes following their own protocols. Collaborator samples were shipped for TCRbeta analysis as frozen whole blood, isolated PBMCs, or DNA extracted from either sample type. The chain links TRBV5-1 with TRBJ1-2, and possibly TRBD1, on 6 matching bases. Sequencing was done on a sample of peripheral blood. The clonotype originates from a human donor in a cohort sampled during active COVID-19. The CDR3 region has the sequence CASSLSGEGYTF. The base sequence is TGCGCCAGCAGCTTGTCAGGGGAAGGCTACACCTTC. The variable domain in full, with residues beyond the CDR3 obtained from the reference TRBV5-1 and TRBJ1-2 genes, is KAGVTQTPRYLIKTRGQQVTLSCSPISGHRSVSWYQQTPGQGLQFLFEYFSETQRNKGNFPGRFSGRQFSNSRSEMNVSTLELGDSALYLCASSLSGEGYTFGSGTRLTVV.